The entry that follows covers one TCR beta chain sequence. The record originates from a study of neoadjuvant anti-PD-1 for oral cavity cancer. This table comes from immunoSEQ multiplex PCR, and its TCRdb copy is limited to in-frame clones, with some not included. The repertoire includes roughly 67,000 clones, around four fifths of them detected once, and more than 3% sits in the top ten. This CDR3 comprises 17 residues. Germline CDR1 reads MDHEN; CDR2 reads SYDVKM. Deletions cut 6 bases from V and 3 bases from J, with 23 bases between. The patients had HPV-negative, locally advanced oral cavity squamous cell carcinoma.

This clonotype was obtained from a person between 40 and 80 years old with oral cavity squamous cell carcinoma. The V and J genes are TRBV28 and TRBJ1-2; D is unresolved. The specimen comprised PBMCs, sampled before nivolumab (anti-PD-1) treatment. The CDR3 DNA reads as TGTGCCAGCAGCTCCAGTGGCCTGAAGGAAATGTACTATGGCTACACCTTC. It translates to CASSSSGLKEMYYGYTF.